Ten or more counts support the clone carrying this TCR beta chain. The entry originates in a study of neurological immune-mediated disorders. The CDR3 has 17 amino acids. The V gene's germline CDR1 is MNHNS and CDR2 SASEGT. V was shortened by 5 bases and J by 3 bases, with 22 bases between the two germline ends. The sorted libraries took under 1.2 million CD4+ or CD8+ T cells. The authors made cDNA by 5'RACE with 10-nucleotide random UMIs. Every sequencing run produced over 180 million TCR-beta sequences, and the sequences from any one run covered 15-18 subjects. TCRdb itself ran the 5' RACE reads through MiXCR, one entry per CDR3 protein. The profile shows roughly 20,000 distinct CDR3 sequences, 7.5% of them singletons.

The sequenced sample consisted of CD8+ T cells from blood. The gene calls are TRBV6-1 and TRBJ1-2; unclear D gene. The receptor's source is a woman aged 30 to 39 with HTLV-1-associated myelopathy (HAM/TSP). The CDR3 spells CASSPRRGAGFHYGYTF. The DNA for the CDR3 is TGTGCCAGCAGTCCACGGAGAGGTGCAGGATTCCACTATGGCTACACCTTC.